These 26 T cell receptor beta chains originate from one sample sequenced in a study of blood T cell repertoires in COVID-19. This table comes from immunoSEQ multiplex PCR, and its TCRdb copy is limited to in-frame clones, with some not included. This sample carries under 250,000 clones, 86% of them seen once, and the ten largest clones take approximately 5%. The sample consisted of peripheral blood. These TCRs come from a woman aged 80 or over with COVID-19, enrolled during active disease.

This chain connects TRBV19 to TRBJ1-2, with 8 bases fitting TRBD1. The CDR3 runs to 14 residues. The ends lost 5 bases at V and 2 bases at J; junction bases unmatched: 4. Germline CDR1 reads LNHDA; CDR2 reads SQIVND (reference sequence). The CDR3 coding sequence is TGTGCCAGTAGTTCGGACAGGGCGAACTATGGCTACACCTTC. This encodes CASSSDRANYGYTF.

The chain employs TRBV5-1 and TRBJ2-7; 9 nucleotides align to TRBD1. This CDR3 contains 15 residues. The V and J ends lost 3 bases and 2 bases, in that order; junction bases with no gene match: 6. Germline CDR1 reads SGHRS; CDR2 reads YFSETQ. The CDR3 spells CASSSRDRVTYEQYV. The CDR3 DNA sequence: TGCGCCAGCAGCTCCCGGGACAGGGTCACCTACGAGCAGTACGTC.

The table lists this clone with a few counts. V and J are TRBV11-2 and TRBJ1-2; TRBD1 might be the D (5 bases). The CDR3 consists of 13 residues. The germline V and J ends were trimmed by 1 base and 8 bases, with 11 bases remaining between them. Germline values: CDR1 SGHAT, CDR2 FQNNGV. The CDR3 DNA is TGTGCCAGCAGCTTAGCAGGGTCATACGGCTACACCTTC. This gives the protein CASSLAGSYGYTF. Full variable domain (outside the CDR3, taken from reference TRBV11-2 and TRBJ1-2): EAGVAQSPRYKIIEKRQSVAFWCNPISGHATLYWYQQILGQGPKLLIQFQNNGVVDDSQLPKDRFSAERLKGVDSTLKIQPAKLEDSAVYLCASSLAGSYGYTFGSGTRLTVV.

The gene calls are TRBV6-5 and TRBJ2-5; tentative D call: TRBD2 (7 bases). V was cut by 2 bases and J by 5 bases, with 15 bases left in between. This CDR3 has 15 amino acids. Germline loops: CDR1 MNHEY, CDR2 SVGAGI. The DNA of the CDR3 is TGTGCCAGCAGTTACGTGGGGGGGCCCGGTGAGACCCAGTACTTC. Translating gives CASSYVGGPGETQYF.

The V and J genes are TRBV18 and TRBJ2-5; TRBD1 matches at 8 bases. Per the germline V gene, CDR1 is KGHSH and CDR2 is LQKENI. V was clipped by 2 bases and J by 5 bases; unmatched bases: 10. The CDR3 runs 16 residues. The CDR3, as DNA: TGTGCCAGCTCACCATCCCGCCAGGGGGCGAGGGAGACCCAGTACTTC. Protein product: CASSPSRQGARETQYF.

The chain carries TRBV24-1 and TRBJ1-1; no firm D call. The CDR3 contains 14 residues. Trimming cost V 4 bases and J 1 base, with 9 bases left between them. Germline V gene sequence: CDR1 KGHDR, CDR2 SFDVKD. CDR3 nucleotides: TGTGCCACCAGTGACCAAAGGAGGAACACTGAAGCTTTCTTT. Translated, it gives CATSDQRRNTEAFF.

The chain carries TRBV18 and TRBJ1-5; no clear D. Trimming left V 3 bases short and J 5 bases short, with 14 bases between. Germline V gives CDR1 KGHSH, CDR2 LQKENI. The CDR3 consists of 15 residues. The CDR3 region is CASSPGSTTDQPQHF. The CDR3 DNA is TGTGCCAGCTCACCGGGCAGTACAACGGATCAGCCCCAGCATTTT.

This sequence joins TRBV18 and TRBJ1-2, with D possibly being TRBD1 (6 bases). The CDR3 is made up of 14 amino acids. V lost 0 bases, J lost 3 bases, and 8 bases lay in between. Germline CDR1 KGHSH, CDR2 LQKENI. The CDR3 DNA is TGTGCCAGCTCACCACCTCAGGGGTACTATGGCTACACCTTC. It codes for CASSPPQGYYGYTF.

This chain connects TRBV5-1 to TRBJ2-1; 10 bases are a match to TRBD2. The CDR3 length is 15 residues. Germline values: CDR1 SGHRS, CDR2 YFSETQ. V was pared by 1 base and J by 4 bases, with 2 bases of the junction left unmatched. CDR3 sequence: CASSLTSGAYNEQFF. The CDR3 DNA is TGCGCCAGCAGCTTGACTAGCGGGGCGTACAATGAGCAGTTCTTC.

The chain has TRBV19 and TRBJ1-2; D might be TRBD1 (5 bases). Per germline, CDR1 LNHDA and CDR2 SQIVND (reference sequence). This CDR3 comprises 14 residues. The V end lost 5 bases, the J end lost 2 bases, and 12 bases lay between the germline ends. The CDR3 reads CASSYQGTNYGYTF. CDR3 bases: TGTGCCAGTAGTTATCAGGGCACGAACTATGGCTACACCTTC.

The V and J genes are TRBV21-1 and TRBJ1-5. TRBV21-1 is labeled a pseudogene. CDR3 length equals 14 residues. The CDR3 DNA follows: TGTGCCAGCAGCAAAGCCGGGGGATCCCAGCCCCAGCATTTT. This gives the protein CASSKAGGSQPQHF.

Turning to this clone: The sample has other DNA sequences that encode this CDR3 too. The CDR3 DNA reads TGTGCCAGCAGCCCGAGAACGGGGACTGAAGCTTTCTTT. Translated, it gives CASSPRTGTEAFF. V is TRBV11-2 and J is TRBJ1-1; D is unclear. The CDR3 extends over 13 amino acids. The ends were cut back, 5 bases at V and 5 bases at J, with 12 bases in the middle. Germline CDR1 and CDR2: SGHAT and FQNNGV.

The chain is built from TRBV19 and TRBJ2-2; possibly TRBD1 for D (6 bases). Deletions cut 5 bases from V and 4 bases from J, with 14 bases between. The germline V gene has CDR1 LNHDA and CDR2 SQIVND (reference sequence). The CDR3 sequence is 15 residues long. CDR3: CASSPQWTVTGELFF. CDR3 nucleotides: TGTGCCAGTAGTCCCCAATGGACAGTCACCGGGGAGCTGTTTTTT.

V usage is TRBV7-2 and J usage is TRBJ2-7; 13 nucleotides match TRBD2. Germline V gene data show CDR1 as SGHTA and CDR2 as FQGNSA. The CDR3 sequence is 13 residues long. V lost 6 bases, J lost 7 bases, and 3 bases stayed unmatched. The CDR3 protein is CASRPGLAGEQYF. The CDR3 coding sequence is TGTGCCAGCAGACCGGGACTAGCGGGGGAGCAGTACTTC.

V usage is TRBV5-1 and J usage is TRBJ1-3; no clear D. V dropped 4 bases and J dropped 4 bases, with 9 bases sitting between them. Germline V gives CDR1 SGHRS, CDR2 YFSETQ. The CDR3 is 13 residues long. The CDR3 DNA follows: TGCGCCAGCAGCCCAACACAGGGAAACACCATATATTTT. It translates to CASSPTQGNTIYF.

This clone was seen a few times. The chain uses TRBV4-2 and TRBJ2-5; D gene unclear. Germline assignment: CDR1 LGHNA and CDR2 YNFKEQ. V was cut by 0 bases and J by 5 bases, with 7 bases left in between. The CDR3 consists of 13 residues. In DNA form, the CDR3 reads TGTGCCAGCAGCCAAGAGCACTCCGAGACCCAGTACTTC. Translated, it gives CASSQEHSETQYF.

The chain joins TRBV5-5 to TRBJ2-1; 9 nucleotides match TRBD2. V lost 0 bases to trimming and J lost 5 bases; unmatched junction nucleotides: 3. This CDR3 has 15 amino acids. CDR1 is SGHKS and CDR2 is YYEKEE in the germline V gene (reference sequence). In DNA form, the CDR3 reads TGTGCCAGCAGCTTGGCTAGCGGGGACCACAATGAGCAGTTCTTC. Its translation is CASSLASGDHNEQFF. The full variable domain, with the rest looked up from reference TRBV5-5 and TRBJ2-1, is DAGVTQSPTHLIKTRGQQVTLRCSPISGHKSVSWYQQVLGQGPQFIFQYYEKEERGRGNFPDRFSARQFPNYSSELNVNALLLGDSALYLCASSLASGDHNEQFFGPGTRLTVL.

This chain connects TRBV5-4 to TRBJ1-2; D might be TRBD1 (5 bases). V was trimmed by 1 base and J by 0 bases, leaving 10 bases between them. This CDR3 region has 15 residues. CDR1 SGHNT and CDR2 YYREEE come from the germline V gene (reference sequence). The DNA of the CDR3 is TGTGCCAGCAGCTTGTCCGGGGGTTCTAACTATGGCTACACCTTC. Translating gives CASSLSGGSNYGYTF.

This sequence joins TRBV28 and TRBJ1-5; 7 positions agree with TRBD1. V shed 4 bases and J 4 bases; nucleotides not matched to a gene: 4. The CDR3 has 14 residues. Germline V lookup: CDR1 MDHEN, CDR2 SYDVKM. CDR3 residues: CASSSGTANQPQHF. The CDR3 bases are TGTGCCAGCAGTTCCGGGACAGCTAATCAGCCCCAGCATTTT.

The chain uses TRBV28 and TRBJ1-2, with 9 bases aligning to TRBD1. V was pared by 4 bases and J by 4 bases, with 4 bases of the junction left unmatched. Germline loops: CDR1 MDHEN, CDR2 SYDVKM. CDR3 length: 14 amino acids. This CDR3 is CASSSGTGSYGYTF. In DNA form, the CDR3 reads TGTGCCAGCAGTTCCGGGACAGGGAGCTATGGCTACACCTTC.

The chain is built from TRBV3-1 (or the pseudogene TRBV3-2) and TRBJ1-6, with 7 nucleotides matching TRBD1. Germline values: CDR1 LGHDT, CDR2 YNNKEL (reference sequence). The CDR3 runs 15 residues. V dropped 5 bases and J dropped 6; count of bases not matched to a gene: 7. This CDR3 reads CASSARDRFNSPLHF. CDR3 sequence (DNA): TGTGCCAGCAGCGCGCGGGACAGATTTAATTCACCCCTCCACTTT.

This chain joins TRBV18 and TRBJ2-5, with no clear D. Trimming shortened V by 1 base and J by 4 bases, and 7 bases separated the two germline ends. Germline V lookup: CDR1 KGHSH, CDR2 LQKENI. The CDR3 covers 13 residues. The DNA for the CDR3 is TGTGCCAGCTCACCACTCCCTCGAGAGACCCAGTACTTC. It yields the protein CASSPLPRETQYF.

CDR3 residues: CASTHRGSETQYF. The CDR3 DNA reads TGTGCCAGCACTCACAGGGGGTCAGAGACCCAGTACTTC. The chain carries TRBV12-3 or TRBV12-4 and TRBJ2-5; 8 bases line up with TRBD1. The CDR3 is 13 residues long. V lost 7 bases, J lost 4 bases, and 5 bases stayed unmatched.

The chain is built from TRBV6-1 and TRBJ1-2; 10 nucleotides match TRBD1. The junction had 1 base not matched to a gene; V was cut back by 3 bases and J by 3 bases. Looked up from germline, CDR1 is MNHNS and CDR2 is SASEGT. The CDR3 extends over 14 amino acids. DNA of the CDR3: TGTGCCAGCAGTGACGGACAGGGGGACTATGGCTACACCTTC. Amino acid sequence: CASSDGQGDYGYTF.

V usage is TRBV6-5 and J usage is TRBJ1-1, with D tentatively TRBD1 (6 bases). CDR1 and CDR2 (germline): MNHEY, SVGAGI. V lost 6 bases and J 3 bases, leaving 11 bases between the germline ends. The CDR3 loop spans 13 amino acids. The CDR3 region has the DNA TGTGCCAGCAGACAGGGCAGGTACACTGAAGCTTTCTTT. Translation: CASRQGRYTEAFF.

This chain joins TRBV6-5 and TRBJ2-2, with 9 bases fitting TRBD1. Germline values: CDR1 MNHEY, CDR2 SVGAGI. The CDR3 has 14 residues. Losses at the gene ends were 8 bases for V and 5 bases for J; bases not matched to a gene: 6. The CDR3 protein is CASGGQGLTGELFF. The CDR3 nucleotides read TGTGCCAGCGGGGGACAGGGCTTAACCGGGGAGCTGTTTTTT.